These 19 T cell receptor beta chains came from one sample sequenced in a study of type 1 regulatory T cells. TCRdb passed the reads through MiXCR, listing each CDR3 protein once. The sample holds 80,000 to 100,000 distinct CDR3 sequences, around a third seen once. The sequenced material came from CD4+ T cells, either the whole sample or a sorted fraction (not recorded which). Receptors were obtained from a human donor in good health.

This chain connects TRBV6-2 or TRBV6-3 to TRBJ1-1; the match to TRBD1 covers 8 bases. Germline V gives CDR1 MNHEY, CDR2 SVGEGT. The length of the CDR3 is 13 residues. J was trimmed by 5 bases and V by 7 bases; bases with no gene match: 6. The CDR3 DNA is TGTGCCAGCAATCTCCAGGGGGCGACTGAAGCTTTCTTT. Its protein is CASNLQGATEAFF.

This clonotype was counted a few times. V and J are TRBV29-1 and TRBJ2-7; 9 bases fit TRBD2. Unmatched junction bases numbered 20, after V lost 7 bases and J lost 7 bases. CDR3 length: 16 amino acids. Germline loops: CDR1 SQVTM, CDR2 ANQGSEA. CDR3 amino acids: CSAMTTEAGGRGEQYF. The CDR3 DNA is TGCAGCGCCATGACTACAGAAGCGGGAGGTAGGGGTGAGCAGTACTTC.

The chain joins TRBV9 to TRBJ1-5; 7 bases are a match to TRBD1. Germline lookup yields CDR1 SGDLS and CDR2 YYNGEE. The CDR3 is 15 residues long. The V segment lost 4 bases and the J segment 7 bases; nucleotides outside the gene matches: 11. CDR3 region: CASSTTGVLGQPQHF. The DNA for the CDR3 is TGTGCCAGCAGCACTACAGGGGTACTAGGGCAGCCCCAGCATTTT. Using reference TRBV9 and TRBJ1-5 for the parts outside the CDR3, the full variable domain is DSGVTQTPKHLITATGQRVTLRCSPRSGDLSVYWYQQSLDQGLQFLIQYYNGEERAKGNILERFSAQQFPDLHSELNLSSLELGDSALYFCASSTTGVLGQPQHFGDGTRLSIL.

The V and J genes are TRBV2 and TRBJ1-5, with 8 bases lining up with TRBD1. CDR1 is SNHLY, CDR2 FYNNEI, per germline. V lost 7 bases, J lost 4 bases, and 9 bases stayed unmatched. The CDR3 spans 15 residues. The DNA for the CDR3 is TGTGCCAGCACGACAGGGGAAGGAGGGAATCAGCCCCAGCATTTT. It codes for CASTTGEGGNQPQHF.

The J gene is TRBJ2-1, the V gene TRBV3-1; D is unresolved. Germline V CDR1 and CDR2: LGHDT, YNNKEL (reference sequence). This CDR3 spans 16 amino acids. The V gene lost 1 base and the J gene lost 12 bases, with 22 bases spanning the gap. CDR3 coding DNA: TGTGCCAGCAGCCAAGGTTCGGGCTCATCCGGATCTGGGCAGTTCTTC. Translation: CASSQGSGSSGSGQFF.

In its sample, this clonotype was seen a few times. The chain has TRBV11-2 and TRBJ2-7, with D perhaps being TRBD1 or TRBD2 (6 bases each). This CDR3 contains 17 residues. Between the trimmed V and J ends, which lost 1 base and 2 bases, there was a span of 18 bases. Germline CDR1 and CDR2: SGHAT and FQNNGV. The CDR3 bases are TGTGCCAGCAGCTTAGGTGGGGTACGGGGGCCGGCCTACGAGCAGTACTTC. Its protein is CASSLGGVRGPAYEQYF.

The chain carries TRBV7-2 and TRBJ2-7; TRBD1 matches 9 bases. Germline trimming cut 0 bases from V and 8 bases from J; bases unmatched to any gene: 11. Germline-derived CDR1 and CDR2 are SGHTA and FQGNSA. The CDR3 is made up of 16 amino acids. Here the CDR3 reads CASSLASGQGPPKQYF. Written as DNA, the CDR3 is TGTGCCAGCAGCTTAGCCTCGGGACAGGGTCCTCCGAAGCAGTACTTC.

The V call is TRBV20-1, the J call TRBJ1-1; possibly TRBD1 for D (6 bases). Per germline, CDR1 DFQATT and CDR2 SNEGSKA (reference sequence). CDR3 length: 15 residues. Trimming removed 5 bases from V and 0 bases from J, with 16 bases in between. The CDR3 DNA reads TGCAGTGCTGGTACAGGGAAGGGGATGAACACTGAAGCTTTCTTT. Encoded protein: CSAGTGKGMNTEAFF.

The chain employs TRBV19 and TRBJ2-7; 13 bases map to TRBD2. CDR1 LNHDA and CDR2 SQIVND come from the germline V gene (reference sequence). CDR3 length: 16 amino acids. The V gene end was trimmed by 7 bases and the J gene end by 5 bases; junction bases not matched to a gene: 11. CDR3 DNA sequence: TGTGCCAGTAAAACCACTGGGACTAGCGGGACCCACGAGCAGTACTTC. Its protein is CASKTTGTSGTHEQYF. Filled out from reference TRBV19 and TRBJ2-7, the complete variable domain reads DGGITQSPKYLFRKEGQNVTLSCEQNLNHDAMYWYRQDPGQGLRLIYYSQIVNDFQKGDIAEGYSVSREKKESFPLTVTSAQKNPTAFYLCASKTTGTSGTHEQYFGPGTRLTVT.

V and J are TRBV20-1 and TRBJ2-5, with D unresolved. The CDR3 length is 13 residues. Looked up from germline, CDR1 is DFQATT and CDR2 is SNEGSKA (reference sequence). The CDR3 DNA reads TGCAGCTCCCCAGCGCTAGACCAAGAGACCCAGTACTTC. Its protein is CSSPALDQETQYF.

The chain has TRBV4-3 and TRBJ2-3; the D gene is possibly TRBD2 (5 bases). From germline, CDR1 is LGHNA and CDR2 YSLEER. The CDR3 extends over 16 amino acids. The germline V and J ends were trimmed by 1 base and 0 bases, with 11 bases remaining between them. The CDR3 region is CASSQGPAVSTDTQYF. In DNA form, the CDR3 reads TGCGCCAGCAGCCAAGGCCCAGCGGTTAGCACAGATACGCAGTATTTT.

The gene calls are TRBV12-3 or TRBV12-4 and TRBJ2-5; D gene ambiguous. With 6 bases removed from V and 4 bases from J, the gap between germline ends came to 18 bases. This CDR3 region has 15 residues. The CDR3 sequence: CASSYLRADRETQYF. The CDR3 bases are TGTGCCAGCAGCTACCTTAGGGCAGATCGAGAGACCCAGTACTTC.

V gene TRBV20-1 combines with J gene TRBJ2-2; 8 positions agree with TRBD2. Germline V CDR1 and CDR2: DFQATT, SNEGSKA (reference sequence). V lost 6 bases, J lost 2 bases, and 8 bases stayed unmatched. This CDR3 contains 15 residues. CDR3 DNA sequence: TGCAGTGCATTATGGACTAGCCCTAACACCGGGGAGCTGTTTTTT. Its protein product is CSALWTSPNTGELFF.

J is TRBJ2-1 and V is TRBV10-3, with 8 bases identical to TRBD2. The CDR3 extends over 16 amino acids. The ends lost 3 bases at V and 5 bases at J; junction bases unmatched: 9. Looked up from germline, CDR1 is ENHRY and CDR2 is SYGVKD. DNA for the CDR3: TGTGCCATCAGTGACAGGGCGGGAGGCTTCGACAATGAGCAGTTCTTC. Translation: CAISDRAGGFDNEQFF.

This clonotype was seen a handful of times. V and J are TRBV7-9 and TRBJ1-3, with a possible D match to TRBD1 (5 bases). The V and J ends lost 1 base and 8 bases respectively, with 15 bases between them. From germline, CDR1 is SEHNR and CDR2 FQNEAQ (reference sequence). The CDR3 has 15 residues. For the CDR3, the DNA is TGTGCCAGCAGCTTAGACCGGGACCCACGGGACACCATATATTTT. Protein: CASSLDRDPRDTIYF.

This clonotype was seen more than once but under ten times. V is TRBV11-2 and J is TRBJ2-5; a possible D gene is TRBD2 (5 bases). The CDR3 loop spans 13 amino acids. With 3 bases removed from V and 7 bases from J, the gap between germline ends came to 12 bases. CDR1 is SGHAT, CDR2 FQNNGV, per germline. The DNA of the CDR3 is TGTGCCAGCAGCTTCGAGCCCGGGATGACCCAGTACTTC. It translates to CASSFEPGMTQYF.

The chain links TRBV24-1 to TRBJ2-3; D not certain. Germline V lookup: CDR1 KGHDR, CDR2 SFDVKD. CDR3 length equals 13 residues. Trimming took off 7 bases at V and 4 bases at J, with 11 bases between the two ends. The CDR3 nucleotides read TGTGCCACCAGGGGGATTAGCCCAGATACGCAGTATTTT. This sequence encodes CATRGISPDTQYF.

The CDR3 DNA follows: TGTGCCAGTAGAACGGGAGTTGAGACCCAGTACTTC. Protein product: CASRTGVETQYF. The chain employs TRBV19 and TRBJ2-5; D might be TRBD2 (6 bases). V was cut by 6 bases and J by 5 bases, with 10 bases left in between. The CDR3 is 12 residues long. Germline V gene lookup returns CDR1 LNHDA and CDR2 SQIVND (reference sequence).

J is TRBJ2-7 and V is TRBV11-3; 8 nucleotides match TRBD1. The CDR3 length is 15 residues. Losses at the gene ends were 1 base for V and 5 bases for J; bases not matched to a gene: 7. Per the germline V gene, CDR1 is SGHNT and CDR2 is YENEEA. The DNA of the CDR3 is TGTGCCAGCAGCTTAGGGACAGGGTCTAACCACGAGCAGTACTTC. Translated, it gives CASSLGTGSNHEQYF.